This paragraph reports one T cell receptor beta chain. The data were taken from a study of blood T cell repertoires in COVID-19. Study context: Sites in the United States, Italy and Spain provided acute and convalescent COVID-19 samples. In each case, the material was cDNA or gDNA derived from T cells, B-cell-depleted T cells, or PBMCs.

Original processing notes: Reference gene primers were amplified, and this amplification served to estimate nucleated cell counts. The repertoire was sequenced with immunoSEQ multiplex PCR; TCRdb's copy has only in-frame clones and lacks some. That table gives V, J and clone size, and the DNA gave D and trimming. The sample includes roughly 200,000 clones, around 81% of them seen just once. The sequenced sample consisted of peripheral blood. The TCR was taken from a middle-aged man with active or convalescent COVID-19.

The chain's CDR3 is CASSFDLLGNTEAFF. The CDR3 DNA sequence: TGTGCCAGCAGTTTCGACTTACTAGGGAACACTGAAGCTTTCTTT. This sequence joins TRBV28 and TRBJ1-1, with D unresolved. The V gene lost 3 bases and the J gene lost 1 base, with 12 bases spanning the gap. CDR1 and CDR2 from the germline V gene are MDHEN and SYDVKM. The CDR3 is 15 amino acids.